Listed here is a single T cell receptor beta chain. Its cognate antigen is unknown. Germline V gives CDR1 SGHKS, CDR2 YYEKEE (reference sequence). This CDR3 comprises 18 residues. Losses at the gene ends were 1 base for V and 5 bases for J; bases not matched to a gene: 12. Healthy donors of bone marrow made up the group. The primer mix had 60 Vbeta and 13 Jbeta primers. Clones were sequenced by immunoSEQ multiplex PCR, and TCRdb holds only the in-frame ones, with some missing. The repertoire has 150,000 to 200,000 clones, less than 80% of them found once; the top ten carry approximately 0.69%. This sample is part of a study of cytomegalovirus exposure and HLA in healthy donors. Broader study findings: High sensitivity and specificity were reportedly achieved when the classifier diagnosed cytomegalovirus status. Among the sequence variants, a highly shared cluster was likely an artifact of sequencing.

Material: PBMCs. This sequence was found in a middle-aged woman in good health and CMV-seronegative. The genes are TRBV5-5 and TRBJ2-7; TRBD2 matches 13 bases. CDR3 loop: CASSLTGGGLAGAHEQYF. The CDR3 nucleotides are TGTGCCAGCAGCTTGACAGGGGGCGGACTAGCGGGAGCCCACGAGCAGTACTTC. The full variable domain, rest sourced from reference TRBV5-5 and TRBJ2-7, is DAGVTQSPTHLIKTRGQQVTLRCSPISGHKSVSWYQQVLGQGPQFIFQYYEKEERGRGNFPDRFSARQFPNYSSELNVNALLLGDSALYLCASSLTGGGLAGAHEQYFGPGTRLTVT.